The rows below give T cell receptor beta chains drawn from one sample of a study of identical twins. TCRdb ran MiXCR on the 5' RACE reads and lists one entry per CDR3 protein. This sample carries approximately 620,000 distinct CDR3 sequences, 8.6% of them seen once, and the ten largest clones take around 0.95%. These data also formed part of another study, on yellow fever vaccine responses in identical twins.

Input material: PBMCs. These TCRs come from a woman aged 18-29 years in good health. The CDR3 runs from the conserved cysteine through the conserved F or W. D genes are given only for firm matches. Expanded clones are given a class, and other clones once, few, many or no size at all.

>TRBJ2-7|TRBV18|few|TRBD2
CASSPGSGEGEQYF
TGTGCCAGCTCACCAGGTAGCGGGGAGGGCGAGCAGTACTTC
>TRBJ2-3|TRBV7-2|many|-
CASSLPLEADTQYF
TGTGCCAGCAGCTTGCCACTAGAAGCAGATACGCAGTATTTT
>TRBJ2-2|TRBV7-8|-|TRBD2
CASSLSPSGAGELFF
TGTGCCAGCAGCTTATCCCCTAGCGGGGCCGGGGAGCTGTTTTTT
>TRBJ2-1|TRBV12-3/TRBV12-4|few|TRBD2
CASSPLAGGAYNEQFF
TGTGCCAGCAGTCCCCTAGCGGGAGGGGCCTACAATGAGCAGTTCTTC
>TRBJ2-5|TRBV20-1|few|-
CSAPGSKSSQETQYF
TGCAGTGCACCGGGCTCGAAATCGTCGCAAGAGACCCAGTACTTC
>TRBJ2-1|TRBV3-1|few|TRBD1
CASSQVLSGTGDNEQFF
TGTGCCAGCAGCCAAGTTCTTTCCGGGACAGGGGACAATGAGCAGTTCTTC
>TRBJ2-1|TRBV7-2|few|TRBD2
CASCSGGSMNEQFF
TGTGCCAGCTGTAGCGGGGGGTCTATGAATGAGCAGTTCTTC
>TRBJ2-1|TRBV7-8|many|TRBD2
CASSGRLADYNEQFF
TGTGCCAGCAGCGGTCGACTAGCGGACTACAATGAGCAGTTCTTC
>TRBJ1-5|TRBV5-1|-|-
CASSPGFLDQPQHF
TGCGCCAGCAGCCCGGGGTTCCTAGATCAGCCCCAGCATTTT
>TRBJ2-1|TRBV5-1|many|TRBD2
CASSLLAGGGNEQFF
TGCGCCAGCAGCTTACTAGCGGGAGGCGGGAATGAGCAGTTCTTC
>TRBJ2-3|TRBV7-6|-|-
CASSSDWGVSTDTQYF
TGTGCCAGCAGCTCAGACTGGGGGGTCAGCACAGATACGCAGTATTTT
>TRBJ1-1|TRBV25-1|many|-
CASSKQGFKGGTEAFF
TGTGCCAGCAGTAAACAGGGTTTTAAGGGGGGCACTGAAGCTTTCTTT
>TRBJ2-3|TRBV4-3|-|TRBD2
CASSQRLAGPIGDTQYF
TGCGCCAGCAGCCAGCGACTAGCGGGGCCCATTGGGGATACGCAGTATTTT
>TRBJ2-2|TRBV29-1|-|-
CSVDDRVPGELFF
TGCAGCGTTGATGACCGGGTACCTGGGGAGCTGTTTTTT
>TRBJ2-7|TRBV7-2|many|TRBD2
CASTRLAGEGEQYF
TGTGCCAGCACCAGACTAGCGGGAGAAGGTGAGCAGTACTTC
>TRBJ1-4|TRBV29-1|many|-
CSVATGSHEKLFF
TGCAGCGTGGCAACTGGTTCTCATGAAAAACTGTTTTTT
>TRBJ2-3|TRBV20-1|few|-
CSAGGILTSTDTQYF
TGCAGTGCGGGAGGTATTCTAACTAGCACAGATACGCAGTATTTT
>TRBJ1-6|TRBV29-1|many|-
CSVRDGYNSPLHF
TGCAGCGTTCGGGACGGTTATAATTCACCCCTCCACTTT
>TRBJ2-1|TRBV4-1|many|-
CASSQPSGISYNEQFF
TGCGCCAGCAGCCAACCAAGCGGAATCTCCTACAATGAGCAGTTCTTC
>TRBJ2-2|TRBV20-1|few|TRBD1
CSARVRPRQGPNTGELFF
TGCAGTGCTAGAGTTCGACCAAGACAGGGGCCGAACACCGGGGAGCTGTTTTTT
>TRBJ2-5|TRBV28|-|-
CASSFVLSETQYF
TGTGCCAGCAGCTTCGTCCTATCGGAGACCCAGTACTTC
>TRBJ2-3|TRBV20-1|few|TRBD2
CSARDLGTNTDTQYF
TGCAGTGCTAGAGATCTAGGGACTAACACAGATACGCAGTATTTT
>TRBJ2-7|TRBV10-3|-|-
CATGPENSYEQYF
TGTGCCACGGGACCAGAAAACTCCTACGAGCAGTACTTC
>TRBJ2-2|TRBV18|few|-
CASSPPSTNTGELFF
TGTGCCAGCTCACCACCATCCACGAACACCGGGGAGCTGTTTTTT